This entry lists 13 T cell receptor beta chains sequenced from one sample in a study of blood T cell repertoires in COVID-19. Produced via immunoSEQ multiplex PCR; TCRdb's table is partial and in-frame only. Of about 110,000 clones in the sample, just over 75% were seen once. Input material: peripheral blood. Receptors were obtained from a woman aged 80 or over with acute or convalescent COVID-19.

The chain couples TRBV7-2 to TRBJ1-4; no definite D call. The length of the CDR3 is 13 residues. Trimming pared 3 bases from V and 8 bases from J, leaving 10 bases between. Germline V gene lookup returns CDR1 SGHTA and CDR2 FQGNSA. The CDR3 nucleotides read TGTGCCAGCAGCTTTTATACGGGGGAAAAACTGTTTTTT. It codes for CASSFYTGEKLFF. Drawing the rest from reference TRBV7-2 and TRBJ1-4, the complete variable domain is GAGVSQSPSNKVTEKGKDVELRCDPISGHTALYWYRQSLGQGLEFLIYFQGNSAPDKSGLPSDRFSAERTGGSVSTLTIQRTQQEDSAVYLCASSFYTGEKLFFGSGTQLSVL.

The rearrangement links TRBV11-3 to TRBJ2-1, with D possibly TRBD1 on 5 matching bases. With 4 bases removed from V and 7 bases from J, the gap between germline ends came to 8 bases. CDR1 and CDR2 (germline): SGHNT, YENEEA. The CDR3 runs 12 residues. This CDR3 is CASSSQGNEQFF. CDR3 nucleotide sequence: TGTGCCAGCAGCTCCCAGGGTAATGAGCAGTTCTTC.

This sequence joins TRBV5-4 and TRBJ2-5, with 11 positions matching TRBD2. The CDR3 is 15 amino acids. V lost 5 bases to trimming and J lost 2 bases; unmatched junction nucleotides: 5. CDR1 and CDR2 (germline): SGHNT, YYREEE (reference sequence). CDR3 loop: CASSFSGGGQETQYF. CDR3 DNA: TGTGCCAGCAGTTTTAGCGGGGGGGGTCAAGAGACCCAGTACTTC.

J is TRBJ2-7 and V is TRBV18; tentatively, D is TRBD2 (5 bases). The CDR3 has 16 amino acids. Germline values: CDR1 KGHSH, CDR2 LQKENI. The V end was cut by 3 bases, the J end by 0 bases, with 15 bases between. CDR3 residues: CASSPTARARSYEQYF. For the CDR3, the DNA is TGTGCCAGCTCACCTACGGCGAGGGCCCGCTCCTACGAGCAGTACTTC.

The chain joins TRBV7-9 to TRBJ1-4; no firm D call. The length of the CDR3 is 16 residues. Germline assignment: CDR1 SEHNR and CDR2 FQNEAQ (reference sequence). The ends were cut back, 5 bases at V and 0 bases at J, with 13 bases in the middle. CDR3 bases: TGTGCCAGCAGCCGACCAAGGAGCGCAACTAATGAAAAACTGTTTTTT. Protein: CASSRPRSATNEKLFF.

The chain has TRBV19 and TRBJ1-2; 10 bases fit TRBD1. The CDR3 has 13 amino acids. Germline lookup yields CDR1 LNHDA and CDR2 SQIVND (reference sequence). With V trimmed by 7 bases and J by 8 bases, 7 bases remained unmatched. The CDR3 DNA sequence: TGTGCCAGTAAATACGGACAGGGGGTCGGCTACACCTTC. Its translation is CASKYGQGVGYTF.

The genes are TRBV20-1 and TRBJ2-4, with a tentative D call TRBD1 (5 bases). CDR1 and CDR2 (germline): DFQATT, SNEGSKA (reference sequence). Trimming left V 3 bases short and J 1 base short, with 10 bases between. This CDR3 has 14 amino acids. As DNA, the CDR3 is TGCAGTGCTAGTCTTTCAGGGGCCAAAAACATTCAGTACTTC. It translates to CSASLSGAKNIQYF.

The rearrangement uses TRBV9 and TRBJ2-1, with 9 bases fitting TRBD2. The CDR3 totals 16 residues. Germline V gene data show CDR1 as SGDLS and CDR2 as YYNGEE. With 3 bases clipped from V and 1 base from J, the junction kept 5 bases outside the gene matches. The CDR3 here is CASSGSGLASYNEQFF. The CDR3 nucleotides are TGTGCCAGCAGCGGATCAGGACTAGCGTCCTACAATGAGCAGTTCTTC.

The rearrangement joins TRBV5-4 to TRBJ2-3, with a tentative D call TRBD2 (5 bases). The V and J ends lost 1 base and 0 bases respectively, with 12 bases between them. Germline CDR1 SGHNT, CDR2 YYREEE (reference sequence). This CDR3 contains 16 residues. CDR3 loop: CASSLRPPGSTDTQYF. Here the CDR3 DNA reads TGTGCCAGCAGCTTGCGGCCCCCGGGGAGCACAGATACGCAGTATTTT.

V is TRBV5-1 and J is TRBJ2-1, with 13 bases aligning to TRBD2. V trimming: 0 bases; J trimming: 4 bases; junction bases outside the gene matches: 4. CDR3 size: 17 residues. Germline V lookup: CDR1 SGHRS, CDR2 YFSETQ. CDR3 sequence reads: CASSLAGTSGAYNEQFF. The CDR3 DNA is TGCGCCAGCAGCTTGGCGGGGACTAGCGGGGCATACAATGAGCAGTTCTTC. Based on the CDR3 plus reference TRBV5-1 and TRBJ2-1, the full variable domain is KAGVTQTPRYLIKTRGQQVTLSCSPISGHRSVSWYQQTPGQGLQFLFEYFSETQRNKGNFPGRFSGRQFSNSRSEMNVSTLELGDSALYLCASSLAGTSGAYNEQFFGPGTRLTVL.

This clone was recorded a few times. The genes are TRBV18 and TRBJ2-1; TRBD2 matches 7 bases. Germline-derived CDR1 and CDR2 are KGHSH and LQKENI. The V segment lost 1 base and the J segment 8 bases; nucleotides outside the gene matches: 5. The CDR3 has 14 residues. In DNA form, the CDR3 reads TGTGCCAGCTCACCACGGGAGGGCCAGGATGAGCAGTTCTTC. Translation: CASSPREGQDEQFF.

This rearrangement joins TRBV29-1 to TRBJ2-5; 7 bases match TRBD1. This CDR3 contains 12 residues. The germline CDR1 and CDR2 sequences are SQVTM and ANQGSEA. This chain's CDR3 is CSPGGTEETQYF. DNA of the CDR3: TGCAGTCCTGGTGGGACAGAAGAGACCCAGTACTTC.

V gene TRBV11-2 combines with J gene TRBJ2-1, with 9 bases lining up with TRBD2. The CDR3 totals 16 residues. V lost 5 bases to trimming and J lost 0 bases; unmatched junction nucleotides: 5. Looked up from germline, CDR1 is SGHAT and CDR2 is FQNNGV. The CDR3 DNA reads TGTGCCAGCAGCCCCGGACTAGCGAACTCCTACAATGAGCAGTTCTTC. Its translation: CASSPGLANSYNEQFF.